Listed below are T cell receptor beta chains from one sample, sequenced in a study of T cell responses to AZD1222 COVID-19 vaccine. The assay was immunoSEQ multiplex PCR, and TCRdb's table has in-frame clones only and misses some. The sample yields 90,000 to 150,000 clones, roughly 89% seen once. Sample: peripheral blood, taken on day 0 of AZD1222 vaccination. All receptors derive from an adult in good health. Each CDR3 is given with its conserved first and last residue. The order of the fields is clone size, D gene, V gene, J gene, CDR3 DNA, CDR3 protein. The D gene is left open where the match is weak. Some rows mark clone size as missing; the rest say once, few, many or name a class of expanded clone.

abundance: NA
d_gene: NA
v_gene: TRBV10-2
j_gene: TRBJ1-1
CDR3nt: TGCGCCAGCATTGGGGGCAGAAACACTGAAGCTTTCTTT
CDR3aa: CASIGGRNTEAFF

abundance: few
d_gene: NA
v_gene: TRBV4-1
j_gene: TRBJ2-6
CDR3nt: TGCGCCAGCAGCGGGGTTCATGGGGGGCTCTCTGGGGCCAACGTCCTGACTTTC
CDR3aa: CASSGVHGGLSGANVLTF

abundance: NA
d_gene: TRBD1
v_gene: TRBV19
j_gene: TRBJ2-3
CDR3nt: TGTGCCAGTATGGAGACAGGGACAGATACGCAGTATTTT
CDR3aa: CASMETGTDTQYF

abundance: NA
d_gene: NA
v_gene: TRBV27
j_gene: TRBJ2-4
CDR3nt: TGTGCCAGCAGTTTCCAGGGGCTCAACATTCAGTACTTC
CDR3aa: CASSFQGLNIQYF

abundance: NA
d_gene: NA
v_gene: TRBV3-1/TRBV3-2
j_gene: TRBJ2-7
CDR3nt: TGTGCCAGCAGCCTCCGGGACTCGACGACCTACGAGCAGTACTTC
CDR3aa: CASSLRDSTTYEQYF

abundance: NA
d_gene: TRBD2
v_gene: TRBV19
j_gene: TRBJ2-7
CDR3nt: TGTGCCACTACCCCGGGACTAGCGGGAGGCATCAGCTCCTACGAGCAGTACTTC
CDR3aa: CATTPGLAGGISSYEQYF

abundance: NA
d_gene: NA
v_gene: TRBV27
j_gene: TRBJ1-2
CDR3nt: TGTGCCAGCACCCAATGGTCCGGAGCTAACTATGGCTACACCTTC
CDR3aa: CASTQWSGANYGYTF

abundance: NA
d_gene: NA
v_gene: TRBV2
j_gene: TRBJ1-5
CDR3nt: TGTGCCAGCAGTGAAGTAGGGTTGAGCAATCAGCCCCAGCATTTT
CDR3aa: CASSEVGLSNQPQHF

abundance: NA
d_gene: NA
v_gene: TRBV15
j_gene: TRBJ1-2
CDR3nt: TGTGCCACCAGCAGAGATCAAAGGGGTACCTATGGCTACACCTTC
CDR3aa: CATSRDQRGTYGYTF

abundance: NA
d_gene: NA
v_gene: TRBV2
j_gene: TRBJ2-2
CDR3nt: TGTGCCAGCAGTGGTGAGCGGAAGACCGGGGAGCTGTTTTTT
CDR3aa: CASSGERKTGELFF

abundance: NA
d_gene: NA
v_gene: TRBV19
j_gene: TRBJ1-3
CDR3nt: TGTGCCAGTATAGAACAGGCTACTGGAAACACCATATATTTT
CDR3aa: CASIEQATGNTIYF

abundance: NA
d_gene: NA
v_gene: TRBV7-6
j_gene: TRBJ1-1
CDR3nt: TGTGCCAGCAGCTTAGCCGGGGACACGAACACTGAAGCTTTCTTT
CDR3aa: CASSLAGDTNTEAFF

abundance: once
d_gene: TRBD1
v_gene: TRBV13
j_gene: TRBJ1-4
CDR3nt: TGTGCCAGCAGCTTAGGACAGGGGAAACTGTTTTTT
CDR3aa: CASSLGQGKLFF

abundance: NA
d_gene: TRBD2
v_gene: TRBV7-8
j_gene: TRBJ2-2
CDR3nt: TGTGCCAGCAGCTTAGCTTCAGCGGGAGTTTCCGGGGAGCTGTTTTTT
CDR3aa: CASSLASAGVSGELFF

abundance: NA
d_gene: NA
v_gene: TRBV2
j_gene: TRBJ2-3
CDR3nt: TGTGCCAGCACAGTGCAGGGGCTGGGCACAGATACGCAGTATTTT
CDR3aa: CASTVQGLGTDTQYF

abundance: NA
d_gene: TRBD2
v_gene: TRBV7-9
j_gene: TRBJ2-1
CDR3nt: TGTGCCAGCAGCGGGACTAGCGGACGTACTGAGCAGTTCTTC
CDR3aa: CASSGTSGRTEQFF

abundance: NA
d_gene: NA
v_gene: TRBV30
j_gene: TRBJ2-3
CDR3nt: TGTGCCTGGAGTGTCTTTGCGGTAAAGGATACGCAGTATTTT
CDR3aa: CAWSVFAVKDTQYF

abundance: NA
d_gene: NA
v_gene: TRBV6-5
j_gene: TRBJ2-7
CDR3nt: TGTGCCAGCAGTCAGGACGGCCCTTACGAGCAGTACTTC
CDR3aa: CASSQDGPYEQYF

abundance: NA
d_gene: TRBD1
v_gene: TRBV7-8
j_gene: TRBJ2-7
CDR3nt: TGTGCCAGCAGCCACAGGAACAGGGGGCCCTACGAGCAGTACTTC
CDR3aa: CASSHRNRGPYEQYF

abundance: NA
d_gene: NA
v_gene: TRBV5-5
j_gene: TRBJ2-5
CDR3nt: TGTGCCAGCAGCTCCCGAACGGGGGTCCAAGAGACCCAGTACTTC
CDR3aa: CASSSRTGVQETQYF

abundance: NA
d_gene: NA
v_gene: TRBV11-1
j_gene: TRBJ1-4
CDR3nt: TGTGCCAGCAGCCTCACACCAGTCACCACTAATGAAAAACTGTTTTTT
CDR3aa: CASSLTPVTTNEKLFF

abundance: NA
d_gene: NA
v_gene: TRBV6-1
j_gene: TRBJ2-3
CDR3nt: TGTGCCAGCAGTGACCGGACGGTGAGAACGACAGATACGCAGTATTTT
CDR3aa: CASSDRTVRTTDTQYF

abundance: NA
d_gene: TRBD1
v_gene: TRBV13
j_gene: TRBJ2-7
CDR3nt: TGTGCCAGCAGCTTAGGCCTCGCAGGGGGCTACGAGCAGTACTTC
CDR3aa: CASSLGLAGGYEQYF

abundance: NA
d_gene: TRBD1
v_gene: TRBV11-2
j_gene: TRBJ1-2
CDR3nt: TGTGCCAGCAGCTTATGGACAGGCCACTATGGCTACACCTTC
CDR3aa: CASSLWTGHYGYTF

abundance: NA
d_gene: TRBD1
v_gene: TRBV10-2
j_gene: TRBJ1-5
CDR3nt: TGCGCCAGCAGTGAGTACAGGGGGCGGAATCAGCCCCAGCATTTT
CDR3aa: CASSEYRGRNQPQHF

abundance: medium-sized
d_gene: TRBD2
v_gene: TRBV5-6
j_gene: TRBJ2-1
CDR3nt: TGTGCCAGCAGCCCAATTGCAGCGGGAGACAATGAGCAGTTCTTC
CDR3aa: CASSPIAAGDNEQFF

abundance: NA
d_gene: NA
v_gene: TRBV4-1
j_gene: TRBJ1-2
CDR3nt: TGCGCCAGCAGCCAAGATTGGCGAACAGGGCTCTATGGCTACACCTTC
CDR3aa: CASSQDWRTGLYGYTF

abundance: NA
d_gene: NA
v_gene: TRBV3-1/TRBV3-2
j_gene: TRBJ1-5
CDR3nt: TGTGCCAGCAGCCAAGATCGTCATCAGCCCCAGCATTTT
CDR3aa: CASSQDRHQPQHF

abundance: NA
d_gene: NA
v_gene: TRBV10-3
j_gene: TRBJ2-5
CDR3nt: TGTGCCATCAGTGAAGGGCAGGTGGACATAGAGACCCAGTACTTC
CDR3aa: CAISEGQVDIETQYF

abundance: NA
d_gene: NA
v_gene: TRBV6-5
j_gene: TRBJ2-2
CDR3nt: TGTGCCAGCTCTATCGGCACCGGGGAGCTGTTTTTT
CDR3aa: CASSIGTGELFF

abundance: NA
d_gene: NA
v_gene: TRBV3-1/TRBV3-2
j_gene: TRBJ2-2
CDR3nt: TGTGCCAGCAGCCAAGACAGGGTGAACACCGGGGAGCTGTTTTTT
CDR3aa: CASSQDRVNTGELFF

abundance: NA
d_gene: NA
v_gene: TRBV29-1
j_gene: TRBJ2-7
CDR3nt: TGCAGCGGTGGGGGGCAGGACACCTACGAGCAGTACTTC
CDR3aa: CSGGGQDTYEQYF

abundance: NA
d_gene: TRBD1
v_gene: TRBV19
j_gene: TRBJ1-4
CDR3nt: TGTGCCAGTAGTGCGCGGTCAGGGGGCATCCCAACTAATGAAAAACTGTTTTTT
CDR3aa: CASSARSGGIPTNEKLFF

abundance: NA
d_gene: TRBD2
v_gene: TRBV6-4
j_gene: TRBJ2-2
CDR3nt: TGTGCCAGCAGTGTACTAGCGGGGGCCAGCACCGGGGAGCTGTTTTTT
CDR3aa: CASSVLAGASTGELFF

abundance: NA
d_gene: TRBD1
v_gene: TRBV5-8
j_gene: TRBJ1-1
CDR3nt: TGTGCCAGCAGCTCCCCCGACAGGGACTATAGAGCTTTCTTT
CDR3aa: CASSSPDRDYRAFF

abundance: NA
d_gene: TRBD2
v_gene: TRBV18
j_gene: TRBJ2-1
CDR3nt: TGTGCCAGCTCACCCACGCGGACTAGCGGGTTGGATGAGCAGTTCTTC
CDR3aa: CASSPTRTSGLDEQFF

abundance: NA
d_gene: NA
v_gene: TRBV12-3/TRBV12-4
j_gene: TRBJ2-5
CDR3nt: TGTGCCAGCAGCCGGTCGTCAGGGGCCCAGTACTTC
CDR3aa: CASSRSSGAQYF

abundance: NA
d_gene: NA
v_gene: TRBV24-1
j_gene: TRBJ2-2
CDR3nt: TGTGCCACCAGTGGTCAGCCGAACACCGGGGAGCTGTTTTTT
CDR3aa: CATSGQPNTGELFF

abundance: NA
d_gene: NA
v_gene: TRBV28
j_gene: TRBJ1-2
CDR3nt: TGTGCCAGCAGCGGGGTTTATGGCTACACCTTC
CDR3aa: CASSGVYGYTF

abundance: NA
d_gene: NA
v_gene: TRBV6-5
j_gene: TRBJ1-1
CDR3nt: TGTGCCAGCAGCGACAGCCACACTGAAGCTTTCTTT
CDR3aa: CASSDSHTEAFF

abundance: NA
d_gene: TRBD2
v_gene: TRBV10-3
j_gene: TRBJ2-3
CDR3nt: TGTGCCGCGAAGGGACTAGCGGGAGCAGATACGCAGTATTTT
CDR3aa: CAAKGLAGADTQYF